This record concerns one T cell receptor beta chain sequence. The CDR3 consists of 14 residues. Per germline, CDR1 SGHDT and CDR2 YYEEEE. The ends lost 1 base at V and 10 bases at J; junction bases unmatched: 7. The data stem from a study of blood T cell repertoires in COVID-19. The assay was immunoSEQ multiplex PCR, and TCRdb's table has in-frame clones only and misses some. In the table there are roughly 290,000 clones, 70% to 90% of which are singletons. The material sequenced was PBMCs or T cells enriched from blood (not recorded which). The receptor was derived from a woman between 25 and 40 years old who had recovered from COVID-19. This chain connects TRBV5-6 to TRBJ2-1, with 8 nucleotides matching TRBD1. The CDR3 DNA sequence: TGTGCCAGCAGCTTGATAGGACAGGGAAGGGAGCAGTTCTTC. As protein: CASSLIGQGREQFF.